The clone carrying this T cell receptor (beta chain) came up a few times. Time point: blood at routine non-recurrence follow-up after resection. From tumor, nontumor lung or frozen PBMC, whole RNA was taken unsorted for sequencing. The CDR3 totals 13 residues. After removal of 6 bases from V and 6 bases from J, the junction contained 4 bases not matched to a gene. Germline V CDR1 and CDR2: SGHAT, FQNNGV. These data belong to a study of spatial heterogeneity in lung cancer. About the study: The approximately 70 donors had untreated early-stage non-small cell lung cancer.

TCRdb fed the 5' RACE reads into MiXCR, producing one record per CDR3 protein. The sample contains about 36,000 distinct CDR3 sequences, about 7.6% of which appear only once. The sequences come from PBMCs, collected at follow-up. The clonotype comes from a male donor with early-stage non-small cell lung cancer. This chain links TRBV11-2 with TRBJ2-3; 9 bases fit TRBD1. CDR3 coding DNA: TGTGCCAGCAGACAGGGGGCGAGTGATACGCAGTATTTT. Translation gives CASRQGASDTQYF.